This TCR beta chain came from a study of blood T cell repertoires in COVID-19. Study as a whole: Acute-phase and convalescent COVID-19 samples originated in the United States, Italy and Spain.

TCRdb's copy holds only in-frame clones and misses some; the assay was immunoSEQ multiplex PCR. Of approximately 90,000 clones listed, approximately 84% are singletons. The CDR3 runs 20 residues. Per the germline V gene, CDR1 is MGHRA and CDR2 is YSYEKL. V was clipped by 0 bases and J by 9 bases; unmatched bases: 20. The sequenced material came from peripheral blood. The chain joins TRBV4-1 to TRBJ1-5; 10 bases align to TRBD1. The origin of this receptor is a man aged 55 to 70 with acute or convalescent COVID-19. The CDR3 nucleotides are TGCGCCAGCAGCCAAGATCGGACAGGGGGGGGTTCATCAAGTTCCTCGCCCCAGCATTTT. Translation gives CASSQDRTGGGSSSSSPQHF.